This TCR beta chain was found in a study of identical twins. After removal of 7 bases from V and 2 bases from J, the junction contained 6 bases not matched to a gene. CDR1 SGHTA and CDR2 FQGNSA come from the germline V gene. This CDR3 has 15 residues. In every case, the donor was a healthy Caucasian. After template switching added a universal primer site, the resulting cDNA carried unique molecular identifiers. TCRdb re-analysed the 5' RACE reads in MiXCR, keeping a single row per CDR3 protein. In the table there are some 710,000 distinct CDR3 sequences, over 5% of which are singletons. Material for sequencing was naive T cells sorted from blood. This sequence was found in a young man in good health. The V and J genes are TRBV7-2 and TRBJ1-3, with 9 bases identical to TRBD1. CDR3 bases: TGTGCCAGCACCCTCCGGGACAGGGCTGGAAACACCATATATTTT. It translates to CASTLRDRAGNTIYF.